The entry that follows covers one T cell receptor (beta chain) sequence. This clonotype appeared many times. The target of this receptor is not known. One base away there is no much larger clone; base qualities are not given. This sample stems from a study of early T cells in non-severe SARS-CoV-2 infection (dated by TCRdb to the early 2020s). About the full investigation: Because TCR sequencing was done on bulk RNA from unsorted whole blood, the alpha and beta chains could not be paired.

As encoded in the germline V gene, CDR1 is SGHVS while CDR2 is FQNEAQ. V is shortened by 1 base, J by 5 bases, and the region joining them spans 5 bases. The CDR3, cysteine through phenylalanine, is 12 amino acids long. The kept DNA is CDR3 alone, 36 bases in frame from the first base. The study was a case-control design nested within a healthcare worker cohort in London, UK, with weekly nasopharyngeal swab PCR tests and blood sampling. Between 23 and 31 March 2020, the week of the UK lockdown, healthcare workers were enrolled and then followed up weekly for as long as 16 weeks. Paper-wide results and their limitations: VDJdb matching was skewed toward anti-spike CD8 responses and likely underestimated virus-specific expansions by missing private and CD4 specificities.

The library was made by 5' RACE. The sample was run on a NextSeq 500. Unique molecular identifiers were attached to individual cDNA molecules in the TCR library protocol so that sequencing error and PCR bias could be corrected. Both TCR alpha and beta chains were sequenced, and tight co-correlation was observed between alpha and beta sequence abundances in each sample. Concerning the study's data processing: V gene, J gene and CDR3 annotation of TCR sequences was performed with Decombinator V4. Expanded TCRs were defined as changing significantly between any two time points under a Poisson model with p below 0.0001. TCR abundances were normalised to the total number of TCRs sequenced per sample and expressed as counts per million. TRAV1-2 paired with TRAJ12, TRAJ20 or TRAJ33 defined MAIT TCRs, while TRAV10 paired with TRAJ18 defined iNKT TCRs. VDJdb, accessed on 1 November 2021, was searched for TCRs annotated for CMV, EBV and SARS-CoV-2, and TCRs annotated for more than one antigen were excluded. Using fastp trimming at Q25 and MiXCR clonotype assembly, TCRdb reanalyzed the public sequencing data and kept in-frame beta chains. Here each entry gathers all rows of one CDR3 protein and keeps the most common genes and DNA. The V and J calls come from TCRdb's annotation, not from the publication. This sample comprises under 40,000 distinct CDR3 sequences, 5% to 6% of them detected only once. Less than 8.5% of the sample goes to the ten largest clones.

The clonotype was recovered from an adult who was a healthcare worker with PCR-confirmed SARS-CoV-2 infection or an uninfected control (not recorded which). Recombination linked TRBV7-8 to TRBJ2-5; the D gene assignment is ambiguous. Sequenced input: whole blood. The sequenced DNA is TGTGCCAGCAGCTTAGAGCTCGAGACCCAGTACTTC. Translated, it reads CASSLELETQYF.